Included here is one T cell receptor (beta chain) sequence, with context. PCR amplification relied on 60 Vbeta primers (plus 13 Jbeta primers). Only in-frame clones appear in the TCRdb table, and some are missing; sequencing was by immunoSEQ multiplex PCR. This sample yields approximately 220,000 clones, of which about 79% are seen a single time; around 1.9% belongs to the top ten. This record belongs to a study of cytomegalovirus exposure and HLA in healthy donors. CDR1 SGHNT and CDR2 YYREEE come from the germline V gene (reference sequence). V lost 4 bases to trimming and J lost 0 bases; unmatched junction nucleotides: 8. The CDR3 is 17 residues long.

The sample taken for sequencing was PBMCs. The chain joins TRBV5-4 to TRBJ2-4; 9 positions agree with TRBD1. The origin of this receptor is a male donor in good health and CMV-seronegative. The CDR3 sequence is CASSGRDRALAKNIQYF. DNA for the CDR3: TGTGCCAGCAGCGGCCGGGACAGGGCCCTAGCCAAAAACATTCAGTACTTC. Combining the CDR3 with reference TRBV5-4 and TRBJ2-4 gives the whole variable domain ETGVTQSPTHLIKTRGQQVTLRCSSQSGHNTVSWYQQALGQGPQFIFQYYREEENGRGNFPPRFSGLQFPNYSSELNVNALELDDSALYLCASSGRDRALAKNIQYFGAGTRLSVL.